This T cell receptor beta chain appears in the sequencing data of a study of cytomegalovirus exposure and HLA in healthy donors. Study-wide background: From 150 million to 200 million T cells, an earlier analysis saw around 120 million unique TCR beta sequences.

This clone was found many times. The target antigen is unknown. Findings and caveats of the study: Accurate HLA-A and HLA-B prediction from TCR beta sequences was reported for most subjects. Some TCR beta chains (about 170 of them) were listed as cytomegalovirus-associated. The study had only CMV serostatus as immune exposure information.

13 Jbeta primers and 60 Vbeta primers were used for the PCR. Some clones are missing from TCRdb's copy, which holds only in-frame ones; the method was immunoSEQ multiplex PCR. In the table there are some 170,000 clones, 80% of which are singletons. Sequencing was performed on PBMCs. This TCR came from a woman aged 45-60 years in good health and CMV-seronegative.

The CDR3 reads CASSLIVRDGYTF. The CDR3 nucleotides are TGTGCCAGCAGCTTAATCGTCAGGGATGGCTACACCTTC. The chain recombines TRBV7-9 with TRBJ1-2; TRBD1 might be the D (5 bases). The V gene's germline CDR1 is SEHNR and CDR2 FQNEAQ (reference sequence). The CDR3 is 13 amino acids. V dropped 2 bases and J dropped 6 bases, with 10 bases sitting between them.